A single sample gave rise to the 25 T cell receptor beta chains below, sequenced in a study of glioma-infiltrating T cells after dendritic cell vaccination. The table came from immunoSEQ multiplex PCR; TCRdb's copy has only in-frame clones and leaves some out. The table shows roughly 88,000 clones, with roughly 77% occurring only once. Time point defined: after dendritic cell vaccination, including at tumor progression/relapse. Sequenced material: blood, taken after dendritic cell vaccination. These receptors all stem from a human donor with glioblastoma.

The CDR3: CASRKGTSGVSGELFF. The CDR3 region has the DNA TGTGCCAGTAGGAAAGGGACTAGCGGGGTCTCCGGGGAGCTGTTTTTT. The chain is built from TRBV19 and TRBJ2-2; TRBD2 matches 13 bases. The ends lost 6 bases at V and 6 bases at J; junction bases unmatched: 7. The germline CDR1 and CDR2 sequences are LNHDA and SQIVND (reference sequence). The CDR3 runs to 16 residues.

In DNA, the CDR3 is TGCAGCGCACTGACAGGGTTGCAAGAGACCCAGTACTTC. Translating gives CSALTGLQETQYF. The chain links TRBV29-1 to TRBJ2-5, with 7 bases that match TRBD1. J was trimmed by 2 bases and V by 7 bases; bases with no gene match: 7. Germline CDR1 is SQVTM and CDR2 is ANQGSEA. This CDR3 spans 13 amino acids.

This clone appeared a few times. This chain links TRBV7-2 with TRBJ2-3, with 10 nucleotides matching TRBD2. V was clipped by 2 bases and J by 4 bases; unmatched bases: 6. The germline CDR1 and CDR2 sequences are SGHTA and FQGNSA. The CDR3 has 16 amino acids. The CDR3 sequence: CASSLTGTSDPDTQYF. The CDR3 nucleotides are TGTGCCAGCAGCTTAACCGGGACTAGCGACCCAGATACGCAGTATTTT.

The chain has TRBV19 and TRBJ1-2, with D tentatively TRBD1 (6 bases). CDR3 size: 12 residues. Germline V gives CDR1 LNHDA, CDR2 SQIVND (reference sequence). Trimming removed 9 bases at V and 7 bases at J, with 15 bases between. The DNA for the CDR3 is TGTGCCAGCCGAACAGGGCCGGGTGGCTACACCTTC. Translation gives CASRTGPGGYTF.

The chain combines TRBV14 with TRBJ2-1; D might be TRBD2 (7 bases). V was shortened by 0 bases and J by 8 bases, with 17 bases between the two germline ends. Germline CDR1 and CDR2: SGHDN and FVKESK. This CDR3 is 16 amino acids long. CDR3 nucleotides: TGTGCCAGCAGCCAAGAACGCGGGGGCATGGGCGATGAGCAGTTCTTC. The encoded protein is CASSQERGGMGDEQFF.

Written as DNA, the CDR3 is TGTGCCAGCAGTGAAGATTACGTTGGCGGAGGGCGGCAGTTCTTC. Amino acid sequence: CASSEDYVGGGRQFF. The rearrangement joins TRBV6-1 to TRBJ2-1, with D perhaps TRBD2 (6 bases). The ends were cut back, 1 base at V and 12 bases at J, with 19 bases in the middle. Per germline, CDR1 MNHNS and CDR2 SASEGT. The CDR3 totals 15 residues.

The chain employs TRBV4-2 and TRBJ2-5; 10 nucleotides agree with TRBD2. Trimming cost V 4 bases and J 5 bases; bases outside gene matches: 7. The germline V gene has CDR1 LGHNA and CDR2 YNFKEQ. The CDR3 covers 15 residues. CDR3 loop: CASSPSAGGQETQYF. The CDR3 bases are TGTGCCAGCAGCCCGTCAGCGGGAGGGCAGGAGACCCAGTACTTC.

CDR3 sequence reads: CASSLGGRETQYF. CDR3 DNA: TGTGCCAGCAGCTTAGGCGGGAGAGAGACCCAGTACTTC. The chain links TRBV7-3 to TRBJ2-5; the match to TRBD2 covers 7 bases. The J segment lost 4 bases and the V segment lost 2 bases, leaving 1 base of the junction unmatched. The CDR3 is 13 residues long. The germline V gene has CDR1 SGHTA and CDR2 FQGTGA.

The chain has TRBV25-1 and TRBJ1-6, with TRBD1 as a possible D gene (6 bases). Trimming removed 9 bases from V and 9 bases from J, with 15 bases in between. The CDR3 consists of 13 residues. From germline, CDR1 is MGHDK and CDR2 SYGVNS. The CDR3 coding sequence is TGTGCCAGAAGGGAAACAGGGATTTCACCCCTCCACTTT. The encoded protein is CARRETGISPLHF.

The CDR3 DNA reads TGCGCCAGCAGTGAGTCAGTGGGCACTGCCAAAAACATTCAGTACTTC. This encodes CASSESVGTAKNIQYF. The rearrangement links TRBV10-1 to TRBJ2-4, with D unresolved. This CDR3 has 16 residues. V was cut by 0 bases and J by 1 base, with 10 bases left in between. From germline, CDR1 is WNHNN and CDR2 SYGVQD (reference sequence).

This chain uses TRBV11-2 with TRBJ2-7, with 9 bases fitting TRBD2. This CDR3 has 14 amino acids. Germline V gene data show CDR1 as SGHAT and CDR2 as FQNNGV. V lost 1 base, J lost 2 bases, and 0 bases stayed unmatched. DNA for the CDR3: TGTGCCAGCAGCTTAGGCGGGGGGGCCTACGAGCAGTACTTC. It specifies CASSLGGGAYEQYF.

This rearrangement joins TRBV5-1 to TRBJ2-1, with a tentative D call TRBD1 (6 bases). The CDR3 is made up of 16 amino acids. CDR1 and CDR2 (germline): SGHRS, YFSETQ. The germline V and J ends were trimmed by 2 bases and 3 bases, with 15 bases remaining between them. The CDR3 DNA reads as TGCGCCAGCAGCTTCGATACAGGGAAATACTACAATGAGCAGTTCTTC. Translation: CASSFDTGKYYNEQFF.

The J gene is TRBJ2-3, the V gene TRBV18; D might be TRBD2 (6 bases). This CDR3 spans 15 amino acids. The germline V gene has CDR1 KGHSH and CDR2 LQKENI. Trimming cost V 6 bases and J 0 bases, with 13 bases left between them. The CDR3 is CASSRELQSTDTQYF. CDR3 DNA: TGTGCCAGCTCTCGGGAGTTACAGAGCACAGATACGCAGTATTTT.

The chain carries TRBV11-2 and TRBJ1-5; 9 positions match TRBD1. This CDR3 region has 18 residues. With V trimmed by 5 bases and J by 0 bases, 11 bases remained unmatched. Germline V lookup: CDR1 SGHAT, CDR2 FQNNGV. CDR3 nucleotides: TGTGCCAGCAGCCAAATCCGGGACAGGGCCGATAGCAATCAGCCCCAGCATTTT. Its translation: CASSQIRDRADSNQPQHF.

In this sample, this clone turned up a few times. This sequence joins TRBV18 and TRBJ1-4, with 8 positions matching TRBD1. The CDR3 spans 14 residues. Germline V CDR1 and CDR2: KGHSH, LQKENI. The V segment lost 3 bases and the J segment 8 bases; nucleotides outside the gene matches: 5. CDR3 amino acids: CASSPDRDSEKLFF. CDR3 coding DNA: TGTGCCAGCTCACCGGACAGGGATAGCGAAAAACTGTTTTTT.

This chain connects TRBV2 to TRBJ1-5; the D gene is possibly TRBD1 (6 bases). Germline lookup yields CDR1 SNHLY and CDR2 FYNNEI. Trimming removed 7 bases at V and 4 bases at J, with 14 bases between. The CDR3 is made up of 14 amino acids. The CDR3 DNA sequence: TGTGCCAGCACCGCCGAACAGGGTAATCAGCCCCAGCATTTT. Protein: CASTAEQGNQPQHF.

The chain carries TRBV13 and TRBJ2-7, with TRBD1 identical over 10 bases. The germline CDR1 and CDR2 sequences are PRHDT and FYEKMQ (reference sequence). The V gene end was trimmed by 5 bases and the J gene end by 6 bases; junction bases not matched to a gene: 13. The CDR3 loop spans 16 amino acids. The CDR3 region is CASSLQPGTGEREQYF. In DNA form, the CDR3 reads TGTGCCAGCAGCCTCCAACCCGGGACAGGGGAACGCGAGCAGTACTTC.

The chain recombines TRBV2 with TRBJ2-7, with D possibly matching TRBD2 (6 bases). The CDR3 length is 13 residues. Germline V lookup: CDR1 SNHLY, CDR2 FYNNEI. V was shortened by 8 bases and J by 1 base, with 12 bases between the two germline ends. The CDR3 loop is CASPRSGSYEQYV. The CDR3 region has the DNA TGTGCCAGCCCCCGTAGCGGATCCTACGAGCAGTACGTC.

CDR3 coding DNA: TGTGCCTGGGAACGGGCGGGGGGATCTTCACCCCTCCACTTT. Translated, it gives CAWERAGGSSPLHF. The chain employs TRBV30 and TRBJ1-6, with D tentatively TRBD1 (5 bases). The germline V gene encodes CDR1 GTSNPN and CDR2 SVGIG (reference sequence). Trimming shortened V by 5 bases and J by 9 bases, and 17 bases separated the two germline ends. The CDR3 is 14 amino acids.

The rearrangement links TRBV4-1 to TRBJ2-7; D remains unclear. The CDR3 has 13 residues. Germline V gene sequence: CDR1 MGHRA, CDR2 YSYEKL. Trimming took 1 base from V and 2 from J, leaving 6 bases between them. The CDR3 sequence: CASSQVPAYEQYF. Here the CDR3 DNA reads TGCGCCAGCAGCCAAGTCCCAGCCTACGAGCAGTACTTC.

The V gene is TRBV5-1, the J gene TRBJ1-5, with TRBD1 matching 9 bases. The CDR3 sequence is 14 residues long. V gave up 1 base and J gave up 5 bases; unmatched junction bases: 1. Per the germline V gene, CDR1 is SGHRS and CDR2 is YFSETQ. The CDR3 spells CASSLTGGDQPQHF. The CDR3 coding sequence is TGCGCCAGCAGCTTGACAGGGGGCGATCAGCCCCAGCATTTT.

The CDR3 loop reads CASSLASGQGATEAFF. The CDR3 bases are TGTGCCAGCAGCTTAGCGTCAGGGCAGGGGGCCACTGAAGCTTTCTTT. V gene TRBV11-2 combines with J gene TRBJ1-1; TRBD1 aligns across 8 bases. The CDR3 contains 16 residues. The V gene end was trimmed by 1 base and the J gene end by 4 bases; junction bases not matched to a gene: 8. Germline CDR1 reads SGHAT; CDR2 reads FQNNGV.

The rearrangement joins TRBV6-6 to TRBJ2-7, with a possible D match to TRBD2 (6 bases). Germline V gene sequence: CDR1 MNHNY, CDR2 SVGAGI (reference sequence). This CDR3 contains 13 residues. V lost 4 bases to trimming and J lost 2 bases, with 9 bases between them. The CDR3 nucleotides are TGTGCCAGCAGTTGGGACTTTACCTACGAGCAGTACTTC. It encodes CASSWDFTYEQYF.

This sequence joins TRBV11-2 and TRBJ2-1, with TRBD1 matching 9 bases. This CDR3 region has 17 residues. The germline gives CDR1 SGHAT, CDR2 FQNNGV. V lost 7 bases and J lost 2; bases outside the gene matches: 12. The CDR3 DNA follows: TGTGCCAGCAACCTCCCCCGCCGGGACAGGGCCTACAATGAGCAGTTCTTC. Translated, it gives CASNLPRRDRAYNEQFF.

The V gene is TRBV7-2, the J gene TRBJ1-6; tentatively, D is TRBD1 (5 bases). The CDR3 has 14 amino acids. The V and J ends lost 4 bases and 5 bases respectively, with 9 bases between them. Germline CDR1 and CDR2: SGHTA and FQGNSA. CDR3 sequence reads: CASSSGVNNSPLHF. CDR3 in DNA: TGTGCCAGCAGCTCGGGGGTGAATAATTCACCCCTCCACTTT.